The rows below give T cell receptor beta chains drawn from one sample of a study of blood T cell repertoires in COVID-19. Sequencing used immunoSEQ multiplex PCR; TCRdb keeps in-frame clones, though not all of them. The profile shows around 190,000 clones, roughly 80% of them singletons. Sequencing was carried out using peripheral blood. Receptor source: a woman in her forties or fifties with acute or convalescent COVID-19. CDR3s include the opening cysteine and the closing phenylalanine or tryptophan. D genes are given only for firm matches. Only part of the rows carry a size: once, few, many, or a class if the clone is expanded.

D gene: NA; V gene: TRBV6-5; J gene: TRBJ1-1; clone size: NA; CDR3 DNA: TGTGCCAGCAGTTACGGGGCCTACACTGAAGCTTTCTTT; CDR3 protein: CASSYGAYTEAFF
D gene: NA; V gene: TRBV6-6; J gene: TRBJ2-7; clone size: NA; CDR3 DNA: TGTGCCAGCAGTCACGTCGATGCTCTAAGAACCTACGAGCAGTACTTC; CDR3 protein: CASSHVDALRTYEQYF
D gene: NA; V gene: TRBV2; J gene: TRBJ2-5; clone size: NA; CDR3 DNA: TGTGCCAGCAGTGAAGCACCGACTAGGCAAGAGACCCAGTACTTC; CDR3 protein: CASSEAPTRQETQYF
D gene: TRBD1; V gene: TRBV27; J gene: TRBJ1-2; clone size: NA; CDR3 DNA: TGTGCCAGCAGTTTAAGACAGGGGGTAGGAGGCTACACCTTC; CDR3 protein: CASSLRQGVGGYTF
D gene: TRBD1; V gene: TRBV12-3/TRBV12-4; J gene: TRBJ1-6; clone size: NA; CDR3 DNA: TGTGCCAGCAGCGGGACAGGGTATTCACCCCTCCACTTT; CDR3 protein: CASSGTGYSPLHF
D gene: TRBD2; V gene: TRBV5-4; J gene: TRBJ2-7; clone size: once; CDR3 DNA: TGTGCCAGCAGCTTAAGGACTAGCGGGGGAGACTACGAGCAGTACTTC; CDR3 protein: CASSLRTSGGDYEQYF
D gene: TRBD1; V gene: TRBV28; J gene: TRBJ1-5; clone size: NA; CDR3 DNA: TGTGCCAGCAGTTCCCCGGGACAGGGTGATGAGGCCCAGCATTTT; CDR3 protein: CASSSPGQGDEAQHF
D gene: NA; V gene: TRBV30; J gene: TRBJ2-7; clone size: NA; CDR3 DNA: TGTGCCTGGAGGGGGGCGGGGGACTGGTACTTC; CDR3 protein: CAWRGAGDWYF
D gene: TRBD1; V gene: TRBV18; J gene: TRBJ1-5; clone size: few; CDR3 DNA: TGTGCCAGCTCACCACGGCAGGGGGTTTGGCCCCAGCATTTT; CDR3 protein: CASSPRQGVWPQHF
D gene: NA; V gene: TRBV4-1; J gene: TRBJ2-7; clone size: NA; CDR3 DNA: TGCGCCAGCAGCCCCGCCATTGGGAGGTTCAACTACGAGCAGTACTTC; CDR3 protein: CASSPAIGRFNYEQYF
D gene: NA; V gene: TRBV28; J gene: TRBJ1-4; clone size: NA; CDR3 DNA: TGTGCCAGCAGTTTGGCTGGACAGTTGGGGGTTAAACTGTTTTTT; CDR3 protein: CASSLAGQLGVKLFF
D gene: TRBD1; V gene: TRBV10-2; J gene: TRBJ2-1; clone size: NA; CDR3 DNA: TGCGCCAGCAGATCCGGGACAGGGGGTTACAATGAGCAGTTCTTC; CDR3 protein: CASRSGTGGYNEQFF
D gene: NA; V gene: TRBV12-3/TRBV12-4; J gene: TRBJ2-1; clone size: many; CDR3 DNA: TGTGCCAGCAGTTTGTACGGTTTCGGTGAGCAGTTCTTC; CDR3 protein: CASSLYGFGEQFF
D gene: NA; V gene: TRBV3-1/TRBV3-2; J gene: TRBJ1-3; clone size: NA; CDR3 DNA: TGTGCCAGCAGCCAAGGCGGCGGAGTAACGACAAACACCATATATTTT; CDR3 protein: CASSQGGGVTTNTIYF
D gene: NA; V gene: TRBV6-5; J gene: TRBJ1-1; clone size: NA; CDR3 DNA: TGTGCCAGCTCCTCGAATCGGAGGGCGGGCACTGAAGCTTTCTTT; CDR3 protein: CASSSNRRAGTEAFF
D gene: TRBD2; V gene: TRBV19; J gene: TRBJ2-5; clone size: NA; CDR3 DNA: TGTGCCAGTAGTCCTGGGATAACCAGCGGGAGGCCGAGGAGGGAGACCCAGTACTTC; CDR3 protein: CASSPGITSGRPRRETQYF
D gene: NA; V gene: TRBV2; J gene: TRBJ1-2; clone size: NA; CDR3 DNA: TGTGCCAGCAGTGAATACCGGGGGGGAAGCTACACCTTC; CDR3 protein: CASSEYRGGSYTF
D gene: TRBD1; V gene: TRBV6-5; J gene: TRBJ1-1; clone size: NA; CDR3 DNA: TGTGCCAGCAGTCCGGGACAGCCGAACACTGAAGCTTTCTTT; CDR3 protein: CASSPGQPNTEAFF
D gene: NA; V gene: TRBV7-2; J gene: TRBJ1-1; clone size: NA; CDR3 DNA: TGTGCCAGCAGCTACTACTCGGGACAGAACACTGAAGCTTTCTTT; CDR3 protein: CASSYYSGQNTEAFF
D gene: NA; V gene: TRBV14; J gene: TRBJ1-2; clone size: few; CDR3 DNA: TGTGCCAGCAGCCAAGTCAGTGGCCAGAACTATGGCTACACCTTC; CDR3 protein: CASSQVSGQNYGYTF
D gene: NA; V gene: TRBV19; J gene: TRBJ2-2; clone size: NA; CDR3 DNA: TGTGCCAGTAGTAAGGCGGTGACCGGGGAGCTGTTTTTT; CDR3 protein: CASSKAVTGELFF
D gene: NA; V gene: TRBV5-5; J gene: TRBJ1-6; clone size: NA; CDR3 DNA: TGTGCCAGCAGACTGGGGCTGCTCACCTATAATTCACCCCTCCACTTT; CDR3 protein: CASRLGLLTYNSPLHF
D gene: TRBD2; V gene: TRBV28; J gene: TRBJ2-1; clone size: once; CDR3 DNA: TGTGCCAGCACCTCCGGGACTAGCGGCAATGAGCAGTTCTTC; CDR3 protein: CASTSGTSGNEQFF
D gene: TRBD1; V gene: TRBV19; J gene: TRBJ2-7; clone size: few; CDR3 DNA: TGTGCCAGTAGTCCAGGACAGGGGGCGGCCTACGAGCAGTACTTC; CDR3 protein: CASSPGQGAAYEQYF
D gene: TRBD1; V gene: TRBV11-2; J gene: TRBJ2-7; clone size: few; CDR3 DNA: TGTGCCAGCAGCTTAGCGGTAACCGGACAGGGGCGACAGTACTTC; CDR3 protein: CASSLAVTGQGRQYF
D gene: TRBD1; V gene: TRBV9; J gene: TRBJ2-7; clone size: NA; CDR3 DNA: TGTGCCAGCAGCCCCTCGACAGGGGTAAATGAGCAGTACTTC; CDR3 protein: CASSPSTGVNEQYF
D gene: TRBD1; V gene: TRBV28; J gene: TRBJ2-1; clone size: NA; CDR3 DNA: TGTGCCAGCAGTCTCTCCGGGACAGGAAACAATGAGCAGTTCTTC; CDR3 protein: CASSLSGTGNNEQFF
D gene: NA; V gene: TRBV5-5; J gene: TRBJ1-3; clone size: NA; CDR3 DNA: TGTGCCAGCAGCTTGTTAGGTCGACAGACCCAAAGAACCATATATTTT; CDR3 protein: CASSLLGRQTQRTIYF
D gene: NA; V gene: TRBV7-7; J gene: TRBJ2-7; clone size: NA; CDR3 DNA: TGTGCCAGCAGCTTAGGTCAGGTACCCGACTACGAGCAGTACTTC; CDR3 protein: CASSLGQVPDYEQYF
D gene: NA; V gene: TRBV12-5; J gene: TRBJ2-2; clone size: NA; CDR3 DNA: TGTGCTAGTGGTTTGCCCAACCCACCTGTCGACAGCTGGAACACCGGGGAGCTGTTTTTT; CDR3 protein: CASGLPNPPVDSWNTGELFF
D gene: TRBD1; V gene: TRBV6-5; J gene: TRBJ1-4; clone size: NA; CDR3 DNA: TGTGCCAGCAGACCCGGACAGGGTAATGAAAAACTGTTTTTT; CDR3 protein: CASRPGQGNEKLFF
D gene: NA; V gene: TRBV18; J gene: TRBJ2-3; clone size: NA; CDR3 DNA: TGTGCCAGTCTCCTAGCAGGGGCTGGGACAGATACGCAGTATTTT; CDR3 protein: CASLLAGAGTDTQYF
D gene: TRBD1; V gene: TRBV6-5; J gene: TRBJ1-1; clone size: NA; CDR3 DNA: TGTGCCAGCAGCAGGACAGGGGGAGAAGCTTTCTTT; CDR3 protein: CASSRTGGEAFF
D gene: TRBD2; V gene: TRBV5-1; J gene: TRBJ2-7; clone size: NA; CDR3 DNA: TGCGCCAGCAGCGTAGCGGGAGGGGCTTCCTACGAGCAGTACTTC; CDR3 protein: CASSVAGGASYEQYF
D gene: TRBD1; V gene: TRBV18; J gene: TRBJ1-1; clone size: NA; CDR3 DNA: TGTGCCAGCTCACCATTAACCGACAGGGGAACTGAAGCTTTCTTT; CDR3 protein: CASSPLTDRGTEAFF
D gene: TRBD1; V gene: TRBV5-1; J gene: TRBJ1-2; clone size: NA; CDR3 DNA: TGCGCCAGCAGCTTTGGACAGGGGTCGTCCTATGGCTACACCTTC; CDR3 protein: CASSFGQGSSYGYTF
D gene: NA; V gene: TRBV14; J gene: TRBJ2-7; clone size: NA; CDR3 DNA: TGTGCCAGCAGGAAGTCAGTGCCTCCCTACGAGCAGTACTTC; CDR3 protein: CASRKSVPPYEQYF
D gene: NA; V gene: TRBV10-3; J gene: TRBJ1-2; clone size: many; CDR3 DNA: TGTGCCACCGCTCATACCACGACAGGTTTTAACTATGGCTACACCTTC; CDR3 protein: CATAHTTTGFNYGYTF
D gene: NA; V gene: TRBV28; J gene: TRBJ2-1; clone size: NA; CDR3 DNA: TGTGCCAGCAGTCGACGCGGGGGCTCTGGGCACAATGAGCAGTTCTTC; CDR3 protein: CASSRRGGSGHNEQFF
D gene: NA; V gene: TRBV2; J gene: TRBJ2-5; clone size: NA; CDR3 DNA: TGTGCCAGCAGTATTTCATCGGTCGGGACCCAGTACTTC; CDR3 protein: CASSISSVGTQYF
D gene: TRBD2; V gene: TRBV28; J gene: TRBJ2-1; clone size: NA; CDR3 DNA: TGTGCCACCCTTCTAGCGGGCGGAATCAATGAGCAGTTCTTC; CDR3 protein: CATLLAGGINEQFF
D gene: NA; V gene: TRBV6-2/TRBV6-3; J gene: TRBJ1-2; clone size: NA; CDR3 DNA: TGTGCCAGCAGTTTGGGGGCAACTCGCGGCTACACCTTC; CDR3 protein: CASSLGATRGYTF
D gene: TRBD1; V gene: TRBV11-3; J gene: TRBJ2-1; clone size: NA; CDR3 DNA: TGTGCCAGCAGCTTAGGAGACAGGGGGCGGTTAAATGAGCAGTTCTTC; CDR3 protein: CASSLGDRGRLNEQFF
D gene: TRBD1; V gene: TRBV7-2; J gene: TRBJ1-2; clone size: NA; CDR3 DNA: TGTGCCAGCAGCTTGGACCGACAGGGATCGGTCTATGGCTACACCTTC; CDR3 protein: CASSLDRQGSVYGYTF
D gene: TRBD1; V gene: TRBV30; J gene: TRBJ1-1; clone size: NA; CDR3 DNA: TGTGCCTGGAGTGTACAAAACAGGGGGGCTGAAGCTTTCTTT; CDR3 protein: CAWSVQNRGAEAFF
D gene: NA; V gene: TRBV28; J gene: TRBJ1-5; clone size: NA; CDR3 DNA: TGTGCCAGCAAAAGACAGCCCCCTAGCAATCAGCCCCAGCATTTT; CDR3 protein: CASKRQPPSNQPQHF
D gene: NA; V gene: TRBV7-9; J gene: TRBJ1-2; clone size: few; CDR3 DNA: TGTGCCAGCAGCTCTGTATTTGCACAGATCTATGGCTACACCTTC; CDR3 protein: CASSSVFAQIYGYTF
D gene: NA; V gene: TRBV24-1; J gene: TRBJ1-2; clone size: NA; CDR3 DNA: TGTGCCACCAGTGATACCAACAGGCATGGCTACACCTTC; CDR3 protein: CATSDTNRHGYTF
D gene: NA; V gene: TRBV6-1; J gene: TRBJ1-5; clone size: NA; CDR3 DNA: TGTGCCAGCAGTGAAGACAGGGGCAATCAGCCCCAGCATTTT; CDR3 protein: CASSEDRGNQPQHF
D gene: NA; V gene: TRBV24-1; J gene: TRBJ2-5; clone size: once; CDR3 DNA: TGTGCCACCAGTAGAGGGAAGAGAGAGACCCAGTACTTC; CDR3 protein: CATSRGKRETQYF
D gene: NA; V gene: TRBV5-4; J gene: TRBJ1-1; clone size: few; CDR3 DNA: TGTGCCAGCAGCCGGACGGGTTGGGAAGGAGGGGTTGAAGCTTTCTTT; CDR3 protein: CASSRTGWEGGVEAFF
D gene: TRBD1; V gene: TRBV4-1; J gene: TRBJ1-4; clone size: NA; CDR3 DNA: TGCGCCAGCAGCCAAGATAAGGGACAGGGACCAGGAGAACTGTTTTTT; CDR3 protein: CASSQDKGQGPGELFF
D gene: NA; V gene: TRBV9; J gene: TRBJ1-1; clone size: NA; CDR3 DNA: TGTGCCAGCAGCGCATATGACAGCCTGAACACTGAAGCTTTCTTT; CDR3 protein: CASSAYDSLNTEAFF
D gene: NA; V gene: TRBV30; J gene: TRBJ2-3; clone size: once; CDR3 DNA: TGTGCCTGGAGTGACAGGGAAGTTTTTGCGACAGATACGCAGTATTTT; CDR3 protein: CAWSDREVFATDTQYF
D gene: TRBD2; V gene: TRBV6-2/TRBV6-3; J gene: TRBJ2-7; clone size: NA; CDR3 DNA: TGTGCCAGCAGTCCCTTGGCGGGAGGGCCGTACGAGCAGTACTTC; CDR3 protein: CASSPLAGGPYEQYF
D gene: TRBD1; V gene: TRBV9; J gene: TRBJ2-2; clone size: NA; CDR3 DNA: TGTGCCAGCAGCTCTCCAACAGGGGGCACGAACACCGGGGAGCTGTTTTTT; CDR3 protein: CASSSPTGGTNTGELFF
D gene: NA; V gene: TRBV18; J gene: TRBJ1-6; clone size: NA; CDR3 DNA: TGTGCCAGCTCACCGGACAGTTCAAATTCACCCCTCCACTTT; CDR3 protein: CASSPDSSNSPLHF
D gene: TRBD1; V gene: TRBV5-1; J gene: TRBJ2-7; clone size: few; CDR3 DNA: TGCGCCAGCAGCTTGTCAGGGGGCCAATACGAGCAGTACTTC; CDR3 protein: CASSLSGGQYEQYF